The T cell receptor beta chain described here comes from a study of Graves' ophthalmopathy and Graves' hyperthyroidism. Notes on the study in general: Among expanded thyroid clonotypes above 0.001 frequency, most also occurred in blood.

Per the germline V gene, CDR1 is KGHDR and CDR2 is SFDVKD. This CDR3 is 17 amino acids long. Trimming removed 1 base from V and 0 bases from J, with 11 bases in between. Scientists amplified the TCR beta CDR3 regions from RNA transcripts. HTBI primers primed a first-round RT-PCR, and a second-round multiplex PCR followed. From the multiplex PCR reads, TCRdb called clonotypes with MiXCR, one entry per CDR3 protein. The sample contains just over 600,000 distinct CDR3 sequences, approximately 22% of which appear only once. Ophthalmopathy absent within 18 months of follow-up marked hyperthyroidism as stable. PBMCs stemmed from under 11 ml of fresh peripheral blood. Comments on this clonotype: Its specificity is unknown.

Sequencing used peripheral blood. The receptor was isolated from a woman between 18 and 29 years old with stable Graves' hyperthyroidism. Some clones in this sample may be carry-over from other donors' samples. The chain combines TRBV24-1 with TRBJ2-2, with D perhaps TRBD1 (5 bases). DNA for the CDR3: TGTGCCACCAGTGATTTAAGGCAGGGTGCGAACACCGGGGAGCTGTTTTTT. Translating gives CATSDLRQGANTGELFF.